The 10 T cell receptor beta chains listed next were all sequenced from one sample in a study of blood T cell repertoires in COVID-19. Some clones are missing from TCRdb's copy, which holds only in-frame ones; the method was immunoSEQ multiplex PCR. The sample has fewer than 200,000 clones, 65% to 90% seen once. The sequenced sample consisted of PBMCs or T cells enriched from blood (not recorded which). These receptors were collected from a man aged 45-60 years who had recovered from COVID-19.

The chain links TRBV5-1 to TRBJ2-2; 10 bases map to TRBD2. Trimming removed 5 bases from V and 2 bases from J; junction bases left unmatched: 12. Germline loops: CDR1 SGHRS, CDR2 YFSETQ. The CDR3 is 18 residues long. Here the CDR3 reads CASSFLAGASLNTGELFF. CDR3 DNA: TGCGCCAGCAGTTTCCTAGCGGGGGCCTCATTAAACACCGGGGAGCTGTTTTTT.

V is TRBV10-3 and J is TRBJ1-1; D is ambiguous. The germline gives CDR1 ENHRY, CDR2 SYGVKD. Trimming cost V 8 bases and J 3 bases, with 10 bases left between them. The CDR3 sequence is 12 residues long. CDR3 in DNA: TGTGCCATCGAGGGTTTGGACACTGAAGCTTTCTTT. The encoded protein is CAIEGLDTEAFF.

This clone was detected a few times. The gene calls are TRBV30 and TRBJ2-2; the D gene is possibly TRBD1 (6 bases). Germline V CDR1 and CDR2: GTSNPN, SVGIG (reference sequence). The CDR3 has 15 residues. This CDR3 is CATNARTANTGELFF. The CDR3 DNA reads as TGTGCGACTAACGCTAGGACAGCTAACACCGGGGAGCTGTTTTTT. Variable domain in full (rest from reference TRBV30 and TRBJ2-2): SQTIHQWPATLVQPVGSPLSLECTVEGTSNPNLYWYRQAAGRGLQLLFYSVGIGQISSEVPQNLSASRPQDRQFILSSKKLLLSDSGFYLCATNARTANTGELFFGEGSRLTVL.

V usage is TRBV18 and J usage is TRBJ1-3; TRBD1 matches at 9 bases. V lost 6 bases, J lost 2 bases, and 11 bases stayed unmatched. Per the germline V gene, CDR1 is KGHSH and CDR2 is LQKENI. CDR3 size: 17 residues. CDR3 nucleotide sequence: TGTGCCAGCTCCGACCGTCCGGGACAGGGCGCTGGAAACACCATATATTTT. Protein product: CASSDRPGQGAGNTIYF. The variable domain in full, with the rest retrieved from reference TRBV18 and TRBJ1-3, is NAGVMQNPRHLVRRRGQEARLRCSPMKGHSHVYWYRQLPEEGLKFMVYLQKENIIDESGMPKERFSAEFPKEGPSILRIQQVVRGDSAAYFCASSDRPGQGAGNTIYFGEGSWLTVV.

The genes are TRBV30 and TRBJ1-2; the match to TRBD1 covers 8 bases. There are 16 residues in the CDR3. The V gene's germline CDR1 is GTSNPN and CDR2 SVGIG (reference sequence). The J segment lost 4 bases and the V segment lost 2 bases, leaving 12 bases of the junction unmatched. The CDR3 sequence: CAWSNPRTGLSYGYTF. DNA for the CDR3: TGTGCCTGGAGTAACCCCAGGACAGGGCTGAGCTATGGCTACACCTTC.

The rearrangement joins TRBV5-1 to TRBJ2-5; TRBD2 matches at 8 bases. Germline loops: CDR1 SGHRS, CDR2 YFSETQ. The V gene end was trimmed by 2 bases and the J gene end by 2 bases; junction bases not matched to a gene: 2. This CDR3 region has 14 residues. The CDR3 reads CASSFTGGQETQYF. As DNA, the CDR3 is TGCGCCAGCAGCTTCACGGGGGGGCAAGAGACCCAGTACTTC.

The chain carries TRBV11-2 and TRBJ1-6; D possibly corresponds to TRBD1 (5 bases). Trimming left V 1 base short and J 6 bases short, with 7 bases between. The CDR3 has 14 amino acids. The germline V gene has CDR1 SGHAT and CDR2 FQNNGV. The CDR3: CASSLVQVNSPLHF. In DNA, the CDR3 is TGTGCCAGCAGCTTAGTACAGGTTAATTCACCCCTCCACTTT.

The chain uses TRBV7-3 and TRBJ2-2; unclear D gene. Trimming cost V 5 bases and J 4 bases, with 14 bases left between them. The germline V gene encodes CDR1 SGHTA and CDR2 FQGTGA. The CDR3 has 15 amino acids. The chain's CDR3 is CASSVGARGTGELFF. DNA for the CDR3: TGTGCCAGCAGCGTCGGTGCCCGAGGCACCGGGGAGCTGTTTTTT.

V and J are TRBV18 and TRBJ1-1; 8 positions match TRBD1. CDR3 length equals 15 residues. With V trimmed by 4 bases and J by 2 bases, 6 bases remained unmatched. Germline loops: CDR1 KGHSH, CDR2 LQKENI. CDR3 in DNA: TGTGCCAGCTCACTCCTCGACAGGGGTAACACTGAAGCTTTCTTT. Its protein is CASSLLDRGNTEAFF.

The chain links TRBV6-5 to TRBJ1-6, with 9 bases identical to TRBD1. The CDR3 consists of 16 residues. Germline V gene data show CDR1 as MNHEY and CDR2 as SVGAGI. Trimming removed 4 bases from V and 6 bases from J; junction bases left unmatched: 7. In nucleotides, the CDR3 is TGTGCCAGCAGTTCCCCCGAGGGACAGGGTAATTCACCCCTCCACTTT. Its translation is CASSSPEGQGNSPLHF.